This passage covers 19 T cell receptor beta chains from one sample sequenced in a study of early T cells in non-severe SARS-CoV-2 infection. TCRdb reanalysed the 5' RACE reads using MiXCR and keeps one entry per CDR3 protein. The data contain 62,000 or so distinct CDR3 sequences, 8% to 10% of them singletons. What was sequenced was whole blood. These receptors all stem from an adult who was a healthcare worker with PCR-confirmed SARS-CoV-2 infection or an uninfected control (not recorded which).

The chain's CDR3 is CSSGPVRGRETQYF. The CDR3 DNA reads as TGCAGCTCCGGGCCCGTCAGGGGAAGAGAGACCCAGTACTTC. V is TRBV29-1 and J is TRBJ2-5; perhaps TRBD1 as D (6 bases). V dropped 8 bases and J dropped 4 bases, with 20 bases sitting between them. Per germline, CDR1 SQVTM and CDR2 ANQGSEA. The CDR3 sequence is 14 residues long.

This clonotype was counted ten times or more. The CDR3 sequence is CASSLGAGDQETQYF. In DNA form, the CDR3 reads TGTGCCAGCAGCCTCGGAGCGGGGGACCAAGAGACCCAGTACTTC. The chain employs TRBV7-6 and TRBJ2-5; 8 bases agree with TRBD2. The germline gives CDR1 SGHVS, CDR2 FNYEAQ. The CDR3 covers 15 residues. V was pared by 5 bases and J by 0 bases, with 5 bases of the junction left unmatched. The full variable domain, completed using reference TRBV7-6 and TRBJ2-5, is GAGVSQSPRYKVTKRGQDVALRCDPISGHVSLYWYRQALGQGPEFLTYFNYEAQQDKSGLPNDRFSAERPEGSISTLTIQRTEQRDSAMYRCASSLGAGDQETQYFGPGTRLLVL.

J is TRBJ2-2 and V is TRBV6-6; 7 nucleotides match TRBD2. CDR1 is MNHNY and CDR2 is SVGAGI in the germline V gene (reference sequence). The V segment lost 4 bases and the J segment 4 bases; nucleotides outside the gene matches: 6. The CDR3 covers 15 residues. CDR3 sequence reads: CASSFTGGVTGELFF. CDR3 coding DNA: TGTGCCAGCAGTTTCACGGGGGGAGTCACCGGGGAGCTGTTTTTT.

V usage is TRBV5-1 and J usage is TRBJ2-1; 13 nucleotides align to TRBD2. Looked up from germline, CDR1 is SGHRS and CDR2 is YFSETQ. The trim removed 4 bases at V and 3 bases at J, leaving 10 bases unmatched. The CDR3 loop spans 18 amino acids. The chain's CDR3 is CASSTWGLAGPVYNEQFF. The DNA for the CDR3 is TGCGCCAGCAGCACCTGGGGACTAGCGGGGCCCGTCTACAATGAGCAGTTCTTC.

This chain joins TRBV12-3 or TRBV12-4 and TRBJ1-1, with D possibly matching TRBD1 (6 bases). The CDR3 is 16 residues long. Trimming pared 8 bases from V and 0 bases from J, leaving 19 bases between. The CDR3 sequence is CASLAQPRTVNTEAFF. CDR3 nucleotides: TGTGCCAGCCTTGCTCAACCCCGGACAGTGAACACTGAAGCTTTCTTT.

This clonotype was detected a few times. V and J are TRBV3-1 and TRBJ1-6; possibly TRBD1 for D (5 bases). Germline V lookup: CDR1 LGHDT, CDR2 YNNKEL (reference sequence). The CDR3 is 15 amino acids. Trimming removed 6 bases from V and 3 bases from J, with 12 bases in between. CDR3 in DNA: TGTGCCAGCAGTCCAGGGACGGGCTATAATTCACCCCTCCACTTT. Residues: CASSPGTGYNSPLHF.

This clonotype was recorded many times. The chain has TRBV6-2 or TRBV6-3 and TRBJ2-4; D assignment may be TRBD1 or TRBD2 (6 bases each). V dropped 5 bases and J dropped 0 bases, with 14 bases sitting between them. The CDR3 has 16 residues. The germline gives CDR1 MNHEY, CDR2 SVGEGT. The chain's CDR3 is CASSPWRGEAKNIQYF. The CDR3 nucleotides are TGTGCCAGCAGTCCCTGGAGGGGGGAAGCCAAAAACATTCAGTACTTC.

The sample holds a few counts of this clonotype. As DNA, the CDR3 is TGTGCCAGCAGCGTAGGAGCACTAGCGGGGATGGCAGATACGCAGTATTTT. Translated, it gives CASSVGALAGMADTQYF. J is TRBJ2-3 and V is TRBV9; TRBD2 agrees at 10 bases. The CDR3 has 17 residues. The V segment lost 0 bases and the J segment 4 bases; nucleotides outside the gene matches: 8. Germline loops: CDR1 SGDLS, CDR2 YYNGEE.

This clonotype was recorded a few times. The gene calls are TRBV19 and TRBJ1-2; 8 bases map to TRBD1. Germline trimming cut 3 bases from V and 7 bases from J; bases unmatched to any gene: 7. The CDR3 runs to 14 residues. The V gene's germline CDR1 is LNHDA and CDR2 SQIVND (reference sequence). CDR3 DNA: TGTGCCAGTAGTATTGACAGGGGTCCGGGTGGCTACACCTTC. It translates to CASSIDRGPGGYTF.

This chain joins TRBV5-1 and TRBJ1-1; the D gene is possibly TRBD1 (6 bases). This CDR3 contains 14 residues. The germline CDR1 and CDR2 sequences are SGHRS and YFSETQ. Trimming shortened V by 0 bases and J by 2 bases, and 8 bases separated the two germline ends. CDR3 amino acids: CASSLDRANTEAFF. The CDR3 bases are TGCGCCAGCAGCTTGGACAGGGCCAACACTGAAGCTTTCTTT.

By its share, this clonotype is medium-sized (0.01 to 0.1%). The V call is TRBV10-3, the J call TRBJ1-3; D remains ambiguous. Germline loops: CDR1 ENHRY, CDR2 SYGVKD. The CDR3 spans 13 residues. Trimming removed 7 bases at V and 5 bases at J, with 12 bases between. The CDR3 DNA follows: TGTGCCATCATCGACCCCGATAGAAACACCATATATTTT. It encodes CAIIDPDRNTIYF.

This clonotype was seen repeatedly, ten times or more. The chain combines TRBV12-3 or TRBV12-4 with TRBJ1-1; a possible D gene is TRBD1 (6 bases). The CDR3 is made up of 14 amino acids. Trimming removed 5 bases from V and 0 bases from J, with 10 bases in between. CDR3 protein: CASSATGVNTEAFF. The CDR3 region has the DNA TGTGCCAGCAGTGCGACAGGAGTGAACACTGAAGCTTTCTTT.

This clonotype appeared a few times. This chain connects TRBV5-1 to TRBJ1-6, with D possibly matching TRBD1 (5 bases). Germline V gene sequence: CDR1 SGHRS, CDR2 YFSETQ. V was cut by 4 bases and J by 8 bases, with 13 bases left in between. CDR3 length equals 14 residues. The CDR3 region is CASSVRGGDSPLHF. As DNA, the CDR3 is TGCGCCAGCAGCGTACGGGGGGGAGATTCACCCCTCCACTTT.

This clonotype occurred many times. This sequence joins TRBV20-1 and TRBJ2-5; D might be TRBD1 (6 bases). Per the germline V gene, CDR1 is DFQATT and CDR2 is SNEGSKA (reference sequence). This CDR3 has 12 residues. V lost 2 bases and J lost 7, with 11 bases in between. The chain's CDR3 is CSARNRAGTQYF. The CDR3, as DNA: TGCAGTGCTAGAAACAGGGCAGGGACCCAGTACTTC.

The chain joins TRBV20-1 to TRBJ1-2; TRBD1 matches at 8 bases. Germline CDR1 DFQATT, CDR2 SNEGSKA (reference sequence). Trimming took 4 bases from V and 3 from J; bases not matched to a gene: 4. The length of the CDR3 is 13 residues. CDR3 nucleotide sequence: TGCAGTGCTACGAACAGGGGGGACTATGGCTACACCTTC. Its protein is CSATNRGDYGYTF.

The table lists this clonotype with many counts. The chain combines TRBV6-1 with TRBJ2-3; 13 nucleotides match TRBD2. The CDR3 is made up of 15 amino acids. Germline CDR1 reads MNHNS; CDR2 reads SASEGT. V lost 5 bases and J lost 5; bases outside the gene matches: 4. This CDR3 reads CASSRTSGGGDTQYF. The DNA for the CDR3 is TGTGCCAGCAGTCGGACTAGCGGGGGTGGAGATACGCAGTATTTT.

The rearrangement joins TRBV5-1 to TRBJ2-1; D remains ambiguous. Between the trimmed V and J ends, which lost 2 bases and 5 bases, there was a span of 8 bases. The CDR3 covers 13 residues. CDR1 is SGHRS, CDR2 YFSETQ, per germline. In DNA, the CDR3 is TGCGCCAGCAGCTTTGGGCCCCACAATGAGCAGTTCTTC. It codes for CASSFGPHNEQFF.

This clonotype appeared a few times. The rearrangement joins TRBV2 to TRBJ2-5; D remains ambiguous. CDR3 size: 13 residues. Trimming took off 6 bases at V and 5 bases at J, with 13 bases between the two ends. Per germline, CDR1 SNHLY and CDR2 FYNNEI. This CDR3 is CASSPRSSETQYF. CDR3 bases: TGTGCCAGCAGCCCCCGATCTTCCGAGACCCAGTACTTC.

In its sample, this clonotype was seen many times. The V call is TRBV4-2, the J call TRBJ1-1; TRBD1 matches at 8 bases. Germline CDR1 reads LGHNA; CDR2 reads YNFKEQ. There are 15 residues in the CDR3. V was pared by 3 bases and J by 0 bases, with 3 bases of the junction left unmatched. The DNA of the CDR3 is TGTGCCAGCAGCCATCCGACAGGGGTGAACACTGAAGCTTTCTTT. This gives the protein CASSHPTGVNTEAFF.